This TCR beta chain was sequenced for a study of blood T cell repertoires in COVID-19. At the level of the study: The samples span acute and convalescent COVID-19 from the United States, Italy and Spain. The cDNA or gDNA used as material had been derived from T cells, B-cell-depleted T cells, or PBMCs.

The CDR3 contains 13 residues. The germline gives CDR1 MNHEY, CDR2 SMNVEV (reference sequence). The ends were cut back, 4 bases at V and 5 bases at J, with 10 bases in the middle. As processed by the authors: Scientists estimated how many nucleated cells there were by amplifying reference gene primers. Repertoires were generated with immunoSEQ multiplex PCR, while TCRdb's copy carries only in-frame clones and drops some. Clone size and the V and J calls come from that table; the DNA yielded D and trimming. The repertoire holds about 330,000 clones, around 83% seen once, with 1% to 1.5% in the top ten.

The genes are TRBV27 and TRBJ2-3, with D unclear. The sample comprised peripheral blood. This sequence originates from a woman between 45 and 60 years old with acute or convalescent COVID-19. The CDR3 region has the DNA TGTGCCAGCAGTTCTCCACCCGGAGATACGCAGTATTTT. Translated: CASSSPPGDTQYF.